What follows is one T cell receptor (beta chain) and its context. The CDR3 is 13 amino acids. The V gene end was trimmed by 5 bases and the J gene end by 7 bases; junction bases not matched to a gene: 7. Germline loops: CDR1 SQVTM, CDR2 ANQGSEA. Study members were between about 18 and 100 years old and lived in 24 US regions. This entry belongs to a study of blood T cell repertoires in COVID-19. Study-wide background: COVID-19 samples, acute and convalescent, were from the United States, Italy and Spain. Sources were T cells, B-cell-depleted T cells, or PBMCs; the material itself was cDNA or gDNA.

Methods used by the authors: Amplification of reference gene primers was used by the study to estimate nucleated cell counts. Measured with immunoSEQ multiplex PCR; TCRdb has only the in-frame clones, and not every one. V, J and clone size are those of that table, while D and trimming were read from the DNA. The table shows almost 250,000 clones, with around nine tenths occurring only once. Sequencing was performed on PBMCs or T cells enriched from blood (not recorded which). This TCR was recovered from a woman in her forties or fifties who had recovered from COVID-19. The J gene is TRBJ1-4, the V gene TRBV29-1; 7 bases map to TRBD1. The CDR3 sequence is CSVRLDRSEKLFF. CDR3 DNA: TGCAGCGTTCGATTGGACAGGTCTGAAAAACTGTTTTTT.